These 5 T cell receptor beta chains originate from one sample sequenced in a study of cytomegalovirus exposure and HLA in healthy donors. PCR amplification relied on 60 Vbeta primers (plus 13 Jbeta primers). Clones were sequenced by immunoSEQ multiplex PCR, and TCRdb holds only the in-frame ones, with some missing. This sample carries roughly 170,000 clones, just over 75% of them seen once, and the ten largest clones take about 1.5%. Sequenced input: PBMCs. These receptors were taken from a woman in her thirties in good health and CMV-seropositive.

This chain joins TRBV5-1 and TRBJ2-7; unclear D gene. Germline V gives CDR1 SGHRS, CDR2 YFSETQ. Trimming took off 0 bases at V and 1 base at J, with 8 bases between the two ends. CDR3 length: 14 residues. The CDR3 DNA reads TGCGCCAGCAGCTTGGTTGGCCCTTCCTACGAGCAGTACTTC. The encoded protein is CASSLVGPSYEQYF.

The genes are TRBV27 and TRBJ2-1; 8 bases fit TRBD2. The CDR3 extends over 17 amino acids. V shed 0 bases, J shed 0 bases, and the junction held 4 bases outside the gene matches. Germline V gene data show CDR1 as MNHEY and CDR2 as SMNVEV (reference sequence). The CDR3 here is CASSLSPSGSSYNEQFF. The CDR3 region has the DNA TGTGCCAGCAGTTTATCACCAAGCGGGAGCTCCTACAATGAGCAGTTCTTC.

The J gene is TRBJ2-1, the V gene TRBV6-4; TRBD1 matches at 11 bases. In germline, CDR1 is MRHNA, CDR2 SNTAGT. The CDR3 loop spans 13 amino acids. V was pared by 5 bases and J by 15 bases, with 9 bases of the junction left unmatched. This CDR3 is CASSQDRGQQLFF. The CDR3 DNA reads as TGTGCCAGCAGTCAGGACAGGGGGCAACAGCTGTTCTTC.

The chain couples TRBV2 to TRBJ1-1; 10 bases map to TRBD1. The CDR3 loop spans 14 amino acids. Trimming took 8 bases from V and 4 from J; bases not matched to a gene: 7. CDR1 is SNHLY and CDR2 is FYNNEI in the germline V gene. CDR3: CASGKGQGSTEAFF. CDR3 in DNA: TGTGCCAGCGGTAAGGGACAGGGGAGCACTGAAGCTTTCTTT.

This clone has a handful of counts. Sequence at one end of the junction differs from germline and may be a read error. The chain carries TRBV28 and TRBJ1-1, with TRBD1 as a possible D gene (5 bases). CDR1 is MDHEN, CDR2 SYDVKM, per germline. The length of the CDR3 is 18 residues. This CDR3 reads CASSLPPPLGLTNSEAFF. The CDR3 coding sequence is TGTGCCAGCAGCCTTCCCCCCCCTCTGGGACTGACGAACTCTGAAGCTTTCTTT.